This TCR beta chain was sequenced during a study of early T cells in non-severe SARS-CoV-2 infection. Regarding the study as a whole: Using VDJdb, the matching emphasized anti-spike CD8 responses while missing private and CD4 specificities.

One entry per CDR3 protein, called by TCRdb with MiXCR from the 5' RACE reads. The sample has more than 65,000 distinct CDR3 sequences; around 15% are singletons. The CDR3 extends over 12 amino acids. From germline, CDR1 is GTSNPN and CDR2 SVGIG (reference sequence). V shed 5 bases and J shed 4 bases, with 9 bases lying between them. At least ten counts were recorded for this clonotype. Its antigen is undetermined. V gene TRBV30 combines with J gene TRBJ1-3, with no clear D. This sequence originates from an adult who was a healthcare worker with PCR-confirmed SARS-CoV-2 infection or an uninfected control (not recorded which). The source was whole blood, collected at baseline. The CDR3, as DNA: TGTGCCTGGGCCCGGATCGGAAACACCATATATTTT. Translated: CAWARIGNTIYF.